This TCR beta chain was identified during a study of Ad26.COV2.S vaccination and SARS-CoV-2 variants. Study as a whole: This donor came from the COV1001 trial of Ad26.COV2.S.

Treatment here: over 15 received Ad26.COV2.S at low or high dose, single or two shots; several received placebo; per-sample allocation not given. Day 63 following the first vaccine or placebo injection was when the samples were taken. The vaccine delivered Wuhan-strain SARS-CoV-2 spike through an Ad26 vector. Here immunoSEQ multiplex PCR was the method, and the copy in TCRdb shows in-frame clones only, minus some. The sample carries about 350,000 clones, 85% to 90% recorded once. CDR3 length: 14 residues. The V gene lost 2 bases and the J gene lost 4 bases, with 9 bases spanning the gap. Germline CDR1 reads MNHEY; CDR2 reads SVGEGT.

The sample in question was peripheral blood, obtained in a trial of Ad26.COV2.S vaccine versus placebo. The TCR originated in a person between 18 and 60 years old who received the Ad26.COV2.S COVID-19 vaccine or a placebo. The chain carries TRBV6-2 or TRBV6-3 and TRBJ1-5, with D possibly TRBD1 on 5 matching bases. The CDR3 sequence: CASSYARANQPQHF. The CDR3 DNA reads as TGTGCCAGCAGTTACGCCAGGGCTAATCAGCCCCAGCATTTT.